A selection of T cell receptor beta chains follows, all from one sample in a study of beta chain features in type 1 diabetes. Clones were sequenced by immunoSEQ multiplex PCR, and TCRdb holds only the in-frame ones, with some missing. The table has some 130,000 clones, 7% to 10% seen once. The source material was central memory CD4+ T cells from blood. These TCRs come from a young man with type 1 diabetes. Each CDR3 is given with its conserved first and last residue. Fields, in order: D gene, V gene, CDR3 length, J gene, clone size, CDR3 DNA, CDR3 protein. A D gene is named only where the DNA matches it firmly. Rows give clone size only sometimes, using once, few, many, or a class for an expanded clone.

D: NA
V: TRBV11-2
length: 16
J: TRBJ2-7
size: few
DNA: TGTGCCAGCAGCGGGGGGGCCGGGACAGGTGCGTACGAGCAGTACTTC
CDR3: CASSGGAGTGAYEQYF

D: TRBD1
V: TRBV7-2
length: 16
J: TRBJ2-1
size: NA
DNA: TGTGCCAGCAGCTTGGGAAGTGGACAGGGGGGTCATGAGCAGTTCTTC
CDR3: CASSLGSGQGGHEQFF

D: NA
V: TRBV6-1
length: 15
J: TRBJ2-5
size: few
DNA: TGTGCCAGCAGTGGGTCGACAGGTATTGAAGAGACCCAGTACTTC
CDR3: CASSGSTGIEETQYF

D: TRBD1
V: TRBV6-4
length: 15
J: TRBJ1-1
size: few
DNA: TGTGCCAGCAGCACCGGGACAGGGTTGAACACTGAAGCTTTCTTT
CDR3: CASSTGTGLNTEAFF

D: TRBD1
V: TRBV7-9
length: 15
J: TRBJ1-6
size: NA
DNA: TGTGCCAGCAGCTACGACTGGACAGGGAACTCACCCCTCCACTTT
CDR3: CASSYDWTGNSPLHF

D: NA
V: TRBV2
length: 15
J: TRBJ2-4
size: NA
DNA: TGTGCCAGCAGTGAAGACAGGGTAGGCAAAAACATTCAGTACTTC
CDR3: CASSEDRVGKNIQYF

D: NA
V: TRBV4-3
length: 15
J: TRBJ2-5
size: NA
DNA: TGCGCCAGCAGCCAAGAAGAAGGAGCCACGGAGACCCAGTACTTC
CDR3: CASSQEEGATETQYF

D: NA
V: TRBV25-1
length: 15
J: TRBJ1-4
size: few
DNA: TGTGCCAGCAGTATGGGGGGGACAACTAATGAAAAACTGTTTTTT
CDR3: CASSMGGTTNEKLFF

D: NA
V: TRBV11-2
length: 13
J: TRBJ2-5
size: many
DNA: TGTGCCAGCAGCTTTTCTCACCAAGAGACCCAGTACTTC
CDR3: CASSFSHQETQYF

D: TRBD1
V: TRBV4-1
length: 17
J: TRBJ1-5
size: NA
DNA: TGCGCCAGCAGCCAAAGACAGGGGGCGAATAGCAATCAGCCCCAGCATTTT
CDR3: CASSQRQGANSNQPQHF

D: TRBD1
V: TRBV11-3
length: 15
J: TRBJ2-3
size: NA
DNA: TGTGCCAGCAGCTACAGGGGGGCCAGCACAGATACGCAGTATTTT
CDR3: CASSYRGASTDTQYF

D: TRBD1
V: TRBV27
length: 14
J: TRBJ1-1
size: NA
DNA: TGTGCCAGCAGTACCAGACAGGGAAGTACTGAAGCTTTCTTT
CDR3: CASSTRQGSTEAFF

D: NA
V: TRBV9
length: 14
J: TRBJ2-3
size: NA
DNA: TGTGCCAGCAGCGTAGTGGAGGTTTCAGATACGCAGTATTTT
CDR3: CASSVVEVSDTQYF

D: TRBD1
V: TRBV6-6
length: 14
J: TRBJ2-2
size: NA
DNA: TGTGCCAGCAGCCCCGGACAGGGCACCGGGGAGCTGTTTTTT
CDR3: CASSPGQGTGELFF

D: TRBD2
V: TRBV4-2
length: 14
J: TRBJ2-7
size: few
DNA: TGTGCCAGCAGCCAAGTTGCGGGGGGCGATGAGCAGTACTTC
CDR3: CASSQVAGGDEQYF

D: NA
V: TRBV18
length: 13
J: TRBJ1-3
size: NA
DNA: TGTGCCAGCTCAGAGTCCTCTGGAAACACCATATATTTT
CDR3: CASSESSGNTIYF

D: NA
V: TRBV5-4
length: 14
J: TRBJ2-7
size: many
DNA: TGTGCCAGCAGCTTCGTTGGGAGACCTTACGAGCAGTACTTC
CDR3: CASSFVGRPYEQYF